The 26 T cell receptor beta chains in this list originate from one sample, sequenced in a study of T cell responses to AZD1222 COVID-19 vaccine. This table comes from immunoSEQ multiplex PCR, and its TCRdb copy is limited to in-frame clones, with some not included. The sample records some 150,000 clones, more than 85% being singletons. The input for sequencing was peripheral blood, taken on day 0 of AZD1222 vaccination. Receptors were obtained from an adult in good health.

This clone has only a few counts. The chain employs TRBV6-1 and TRBJ1-2; the D is unclear. The CDR3 spans 13 residues. V shed 1 base and J shed 1 base, with 4 bases lying between them. Germline V lookup: CDR1 MNHNS, CDR2 SASEGT. The CDR3 DNA reads TGTGCCAGCAGTGAAGACAGTAACTATGGCTACACCTTC. Translating it yields CASSEDSNYGYTF.

The chain combines TRBV23-1 with TRBJ1-1, with a tentative D call TRBD1 (6 bases). TRBV23-1 is labeled an ORF, and its function is uncertain. V was trimmed by 3 bases and J by 4 bases, leaving 12 bases between them. The CDR3 has 14 residues. The CDR3: CASSQVEGGTEAFF. DNA for the CDR3: TGCGCCAGCAGTCAGGTGGAGGGGGGCACTGAAGCTTTCTTT.

The rearrangement links TRBV7-2 to TRBJ1-1; D is ambiguous. Deletions cut 5 bases from V and 8 bases from J, with 12 bases between. Per the germline V gene, CDR1 is SGHTA and CDR2 is FQGNSA. The CDR3 spans 12 residues. The DNA for the CDR3 is TGTGCCAGCAGCACGAACCTCCAAGAAGCTTTCTTT. Its translation: CASSTNLQEAFF. Filled out from reference TRBV7-2 and TRBJ1-1, the complete variable domain reads GAGVSQSPSNKVTEKGKDVELRCDPISGHTALYWYRQSLGQGLEFLIYFQGNSAPDKSGLPSDRFSAERTGGSVSTLTIQRTQQEDSAVYLCASSTNLQEAFFGQGTRLTVV.

J is TRBJ1-1 and V is TRBV14; no clear D gene. Trimming cost V 0 bases and J 5 bases, with 7 bases left between them. The CDR3 consists of 13 residues. CDR1 is SGHDN and CDR2 is FVKESK in the germline V gene. For the CDR3, the DNA is TGTGCCAGCAGCCAAGATTTACGGACTGAAGCTTTCTTT. Translation: CASSQDLRTEAFF.

The gene calls are TRBV2 and TRBJ2-3; perhaps TRBD2 as D (6 bases). Looked up from germline, CDR1 is SNHLY and CDR2 is FYNNEI. Trimming left V 6 bases short and J 2 bases short, with 9 bases between. The CDR3 runs to 13 residues. DNA of the CDR3: TGTGCCAGCAGCCTGGACTACACAGATACGCAGTATTTT. This encodes CASSLDYTDTQYF.

The V gene is TRBV5-5, the J gene TRBJ1-3; D may be TRBD1 (5 bases). The CDR3 contains 16 residues. Trimming removed 2 bases from V and 6 bases from J, with 18 bases in between. Germline V CDR1 and CDR2: SGHKS, YYEKEE (reference sequence). This CDR3 is CASSFRSLGGTNTIYF. The DNA for the CDR3 is TGTGCCAGCAGCTTCCGATCCTTGGGGGGTACAAACACCATATATTTT.

This clone was counted between two and nine times. V gene TRBV6-5 combines with J gene TRBJ2-7; D may match TRBD1 or TRBD2 (5 bases each). This CDR3 has 15 amino acids. From germline, CDR1 is MNHEY and CDR2 SVGAGI. Trimming left V 5 bases short and J 2 bases short, with 16 bases between. The CDR3 sequence is CASSRFKGSTYEQYF. For the CDR3, the DNA is TGTGCCAGCAGTAGATTCAAGGGGAGCACCTACGAGCAGTACTTC.

V usage is TRBV6-1 and J usage is TRBJ1-5; D is perhaps TRBD1 (5 bases). V was cut by 1 base and J by 3 bases, with 10 bases left in between. This CDR3 spans 15 amino acids. Germline V gives CDR1 MNHNS, CDR2 SASEGT. The CDR3 region is CASSEVWGYNQPQHF. In DNA, the CDR3 is TGTGCCAGCAGTGAAGTTTGGGGGTACAATCAGCCCCAGCATTTT.

The V gene is TRBV7-9, the J gene TRBJ2-7; no definite D call. CDR3 length: 13 residues. V lost 5 bases, J lost 2 bases, and 10 bases lay in between. The germline V gene encodes CDR1 SEHNR and CDR2 FQNEAQ (reference sequence). The CDR3 loop reads CASSLETAYEQYF. For the CDR3, the DNA is TGTGCCAGCAGCCTCGAAACGGCCTACGAGCAGTACTTC.

CDR3 residues: CAISRQGPGEKLFF. CDR3 in DNA: TGTGCCATCAGTCGACAGGGGCCTGGCGAAAAACTGTTTTTT. The chain combines TRBV10-3 with TRBJ1-4, with 8 bases aligning to TRBD1. The CDR3 length is 14 residues. The germline CDR1 and CDR2 sequences are ENHRY and SYGVKD. J was trimmed by 8 bases and V by 5 bases; bases with no gene match: 7.

In its sample, this clone was seen once. The V gene is TRBV25-1, the J gene TRBJ2-7; TRBD1 matches at 11 bases. CDR1 is MGHDK, CDR2 SYGVNS, per germline. This CDR3 has 16 residues. V lost 2 bases and J lost 3; bases outside the gene matches: 6. CDR3: CASSEGTGGPFYEQYF. CDR3 DNA: TGTGCCAGCAGTGAAGGGACAGGGGGACCTTTCTACGAGCAGTACTTC.

The CDR3 DNA sequence: TGTGCCAGCAGTTTTTGGGGGCCTGGGGCCAACGTCCTGACTTTC. The encoded protein is CASSFWGPGANVLTF. The V call is TRBV28, the J call TRBJ2-6, with D possibly matching TRBD1 (6 bases). Trimming shortened V by 3 bases and J by 2 bases, and 8 bases separated the two germline ends. In germline, CDR1 is MDHEN, CDR2 SYDVKM. This CDR3 region has 15 residues.

This clone was recorded only once. The chain recombines TRBV15 with TRBJ2-7, with 8 bases that match TRBD1. CDR1 is LNHNV, CDR2 YYDKDF, per germline (reference sequence). The CDR3 is 16 residues long. Trimming cost V 5 bases and J 5 bases; bases outside gene matches: 14. CDR3 sequence reads: CATSGSSGGRTDEQYF. The CDR3, as DNA: TGTGCCACCAGCGGAAGTTCAGGGGGCAGGACGGACGAGCAGTACTTC.

The V call is TRBV5-4, the J call TRBJ2-3; unclear D gene. The CDR3 is 15 amino acids. V was pared by 1 base and J by 2 bases, with 11 bases between. CDR1 and CDR2 from the germline V gene are SGHNT and YYREEE (reference sequence). CDR3 nucleotide sequence: TGTGCCAGCAGCTTGTCACCACGAAACACAGATACGCAGTATTTT. Protein: CASSLSPRNTDTQYF.

This clone was seen only once. The chain recombines TRBV7-2 with TRBJ1-4; tentatively, D is TRBD1 (6 bases). The CDR3 spans 14 residues. V was trimmed by 1 base and J by 5 bases, leaving 8 bases between them. The germline V gene has CDR1 SGHTA and CDR2 FQGNSA. The CDR3 sequence is CASSLDRANEKLFF. The CDR3, as DNA: TGTGCCAGCAGCTTAGACAGGGCCAATGAAAAACTGTTTTTT.

This clone was recorded once. This sequence joins TRBV29-1 and TRBJ1-1; D is undetermined. Germline CDR1 is SQVTM and CDR2 is ANQGSEA. This CDR3 is 13 amino acids long. The V end lost 7 bases, the J end lost 4 bases, and 16 bases lay between the germline ends. CDR3 residues: CSAVGFFGTEAFF. CDR3 nucleotide sequence: TGCAGCGCTGTCGGGTTTTTCGGCACTGAAGCTTTCTTT.

The rearrangement joins TRBV28 to TRBJ1-2; 11 bases fit TRBD1. Germline V gives CDR1 MDHEN, CDR2 SYDVKM. CDR3 length: 17 residues. The V and J ends lost 3 bases and 4 bases, in that order; junction bases with no gene match: 10. CDR3: CASSLPGQGVISYGYTF. The CDR3 DNA follows: TGTGCCAGCAGTTTGCCGGGACAGGGGGTTATCAGCTATGGCTACACCTTC.

The chain has TRBV7-2 and TRBJ1-2, with TRBD1 identical over 7 bases. This CDR3 comprises 16 residues. The V gene end was trimmed by 5 bases and the J gene end by 3 bases; junction bases not matched to a gene: 12. Per germline, CDR1 SGHTA and CDR2 FQGNSA. CDR3 in amino acids: CASSGGTGTDYYGYTF. CDR3 sequence (DNA): TGTGCCAGCAGCGGGGGGACCGGGACAGATTACTATGGCTACACCTTC.

V gene TRBV5-1 combines with J gene TRBJ1-1, with TRBD1 matching 7 bases. V was clipped by 4 bases and J by 1 base; unmatched bases: 7. CDR1 is SGHRS and CDR2 is YFSETQ in the germline V gene. CDR3 size: 15 residues. CDR3 sequence (DNA): TGCGCCAGCAGCCCCCCCGGGACAGAGAACACTGAAGCTTTCTTT. Translation gives CASSPPGTENTEAFF.

J is TRBJ1-2 and V is TRBV19; 9 nucleotides line up with TRBD1. V lost 6 bases, J lost 4 bases, and 15 bases stayed unmatched. The CDR3 is 17 residues long. Germline values: CDR1 LNHDA, CDR2 SQIVND (reference sequence). CDR3 in amino acids: CASSASGTGFRAYGYTF. The CDR3 DNA is TGTGCCAGTAGCGCTTCCGGGACAGGGTTTCGGGCCTATGGCTACACCTTC.

The chain recombines TRBV6-1 with TRBJ1-1; 7 bases fit TRBD1. Germline CDR1 reads MNHNS; CDR2 reads SASEGT. Losses at the gene ends were 1 base for V and 0 bases for J; bases not matched to a gene: 11. The CDR3 is made up of 18 amino acids. CDR3 region: CASSEGAGTAPMNTEAFF. CDR3 nucleotides: TGTGCCAGCAGTGAAGGGGCCGGGACAGCCCCGATGAACACTGAAGCTTTCTTT.

Regarding this clone: At one of its ends the junction is not consistent with the germline gene, which may arise from a read error. The rearrangement joins TRBV29-1 to TRBJ2-2; D is unclear. Germline CDR1 reads SQVTM; CDR2 reads ANQGSEA. The CDR3 spans 13 residues. CDR3 coding DNA: TGCAGTGTTGGAGCCGAGAACACCGGGGAGCTGTTTTTT. Encoded protein: CSVGAENTGELFF.

The chain recombines TRBV19 with TRBJ1-5, with D possibly TRBD1 on 5 matching bases. Germline CDR1 is LNHDA and CDR2 is SQIVND (reference sequence). Trimming shortened V by 8 bases and J by 6 bases, and 17 bases separated the two germline ends. This CDR3 has 14 residues. CDR3 DNA sequence: TGTGCCAGTGCAAGGATCGGGGGGAGTCAGCCCCAGCATTTT. Its protein is CASARIGGSQPQHF.

CDR3 in DNA: TGTGCCAGTAGCGACTCCCCAACTTACAATGAGCAGTTCTTC. It translates to CASSDSPTYNEQFF. The chain uses TRBV19 and TRBJ2-1; D not resolved. The CDR3 length is 14 residues. The germline gives CDR1 LNHDA, CDR2 SQIVND (reference sequence). Trimming cost V 6 bases and J 4 bases, with 13 bases left between them.

This chain connects TRBV6-2 or TRBV6-3 to TRBJ2-7; D not certain. Trimming removed 2 bases at V and 5 bases at J, with 7 bases between. The germline V gene has CDR1 MNHEY and CDR2 SVGEGT. The CDR3 sequence is 12 residues long. The CDR3 loop reads CASSYIRDEQYF. CDR3 bases: TGTGCCAGCAGTTACATCCGGGACGAGCAGTACTTC.

This chain joins TRBV5-1 and TRBJ1-1; 9 nucleotides line up with TRBD1. This CDR3 contains 15 residues. Per the germline V gene, CDR1 is SGHRS and CDR2 is YFSETQ. V shed 4 bases and J 2 bases; nucleotides not matched to a gene: 6. CDR3 nucleotide sequence: TGCGCCAGCAGCAATAGACAGGGGGAAAACACTGAAGCTTTCTTT. It translates to CASSNRQGENTEAFF.